One and the same sample provided the 24 T cell receptor beta chains below, sequenced in a study of metastatic and nonmetastatic thyroid tumors. From the PCR reads, TCRdb re-called clones with MiXCR. The data hold around 35,000 clones, with approximately 16% observed a single time. The entire patient cohort was treatment-naive prior to thyroid surgery. The sequencing sample was made of blood. Receptor source: a female donor with papillary thyroid cancer or a benign thyroid nodule (not recorded which). Some clones in this sample may be carry-over from other donors' samples.

This clone was seen at least ten times. This chain joins TRBV25-1 and TRBJ1-1; TRBD1 matches 7 bases. The V gene end was trimmed by 3 bases and the J gene end by 4 bases; junction bases not matched to a gene: 11. CDR1 and CDR2 from the germline V gene are MGHDK and SYGVNS. CDR3 size: 16 residues. The CDR3, as DNA: TGTGCCAGCAGTGACGAAACAGGGGTGGGCGGCACTGAAGCTTTCTTT. Its protein is CASSDETGVGGTEAFF. Full variable domain (missing parts from reference TRBV25-1 and TRBJ1-1): EADIYQTPRYLVIGTGKKITLECSQTMGHDKMYWYQQDPGMELHLIHYSYGVNSTEKGDLSSESTVSRIRTEHFPLTLESARPSHTSQYLCASSDETGVGGTEAFFGQGTRLTVV.

On this clone itself: One junction end disagrees with the germline gene, perhaps due to a read error. The V gene is TRBV6-1, the J gene TRBJ2-1; a weak D match, TRBD2 (5 bases). The CDR3 contains 14 residues. Germline CDR1 reads MNHNS; CDR2 reads SASEGT. For the CDR3, the DNA is TGCGCCAGCAGTTCTTTAGCGAGAGTAGGGGAGCAGTTCTTC. Its protein product is CASSSLARVGEQFF.

This clone was seen ten or more times. V is TRBV5-1 and J is TRBJ1-1; maybe TRBD1 (6 bases). The V and J ends lost 4 bases and 4 bases respectively, with 14 bases between them. The CDR3 consists of 14 residues. Germline V gene data show CDR1 as SGHRS and CDR2 as YFSETQ. This CDR3 reads CASSAEGGRTEAFF. The CDR3, as DNA: TGCGCCAGCAGCGCGGAGGGGGGCCGCACTGAAGCTTTCTTT.

This clone was seen repeatedly, ten times or more. The chain employs TRBV10-1 and TRBJ1-1; tentatively, D is TRBD1 (5 bases). CDR1 and CDR2 (germline): WNHNN, SYGVQD (reference sequence). V was clipped by 4 bases and J by 4 bases, with 13 bases between them. The CDR3 is 14 amino acids. CDR3 amino acids: CASSGPGESTEAFF. The CDR3 region has the DNA TGCGCCAGCAGTGGACCGGGGGAGAGCACTGAAGCTTTCTTT.

The chain combines TRBV9 with TRBJ1-4; 7 bases are a match to TRBD1. The CDR3 has 15 amino acids. Germline V lookup: CDR1 SGDLS, CDR2 YYNGEE. Losses at the gene ends were 3 bases for V and 4 bases for J; bases not matched to a gene: 6. CDR3 DNA: TGTGCCAGCAGCGCGGGGACAGCCGATAATGAAAAACTGTTTTTT. Its protein product is CASSAGTADNEKLFF.

This clone occurred many times. V gene TRBV28 combines with J gene TRBJ2-1, with TRBD1 matching 7 bases. Germline loops: CDR1 MDHEN, CDR2 SYDVKM. V was pared by 3 bases and J by 4 bases, with 3 bases of the junction left unmatched. The CDR3 is made up of 14 amino acids. Here the CDR3 DNA reads TGTGCCAGCAGTTTCACAGGGGTTTACAATGAGCAGTTCTTC. Its protein product is CASSFTGVYNEQFF. Drawing the rest from reference TRBV28 and TRBJ2-1, the complete variable domain is DVKVTQSSRYLVKRTGEKVFLECVQDMDHENMFWYRQDPGLGLRLIYFSYDVKMKEKGDIPEGYSVSREKKERFSLILESASTNQTSMYLCASSFTGVYNEQFFGPGTRLTVL.

Ten or more counts support this clone. This chain joins TRBV6-1 and TRBJ1-5, with D possibly matching TRBD1 (6 bases). The V gene's germline CDR1 is MNHNS and CDR2 SASEGT. The CDR3 has 15 residues. V dropped 2 bases and J dropped 4 bases, with 12 bases sitting between them. The CDR3 bases are TGTGCCAGCAGTGAACCTGAGGGGGTTAATCAGCCCCAGCATTTT. Translated, it gives CASSEPEGVNQPQHF.

This clone was counted ten times or more. V is TRBV12-3 or TRBV12-4 and J is TRBJ1-3; D not certain. The germline V and J ends were trimmed by 1 base and 4 bases, with 2 bases remaining between them. CDR3 length: 12 residues. The CDR3 region has the DNA TGTGCCAGCAGTTTAGGGGGAAACACCATATATTTT. It translates to CASSLGGNTIYF.

Ten or more counts support this clone. A much larger clone lies a single base off, so this may be a read error. J is TRBJ1-5 and V is TRBV20-1; maybe TRBD1 (5 bases). Germline V gene lookup returns CDR1 DFQATT and CDR2 SNEGSKA (reference sequence). This CDR3 contains 13 residues. The V end lost 7 bases, the J end lost 6 bases, and 16 bases lay between the germline ends. The CDR3 region has the DNA TGCAGTGTTTCGTCGGGGGGAAGTCAGCCCCAGCATTTT. Translation: CSVSSGGSQPQHF.

This clone was picked up many times. This chain joins TRBV29-1 and TRBJ2-1, with TRBD2 matching 10 bases. J lost 6 bases, V lost 2 bases, and 13 bases had no gene match. Germline V lookup: CDR1 SQVTM, CDR2 ANQGSEA. The CDR3 contains 17 residues. The CDR3 coding sequence is TGCAGCGTTGAACCAGGGCGGAGAAGCGGGAGGGCCAATGAGCAGTTCTTC. This sequence encodes CSVEPGRRSGRANEQFF.

This clone has ten or more counts. The J gene is TRBJ2-1, the V gene TRBV10-1; TRBD1 is a possible D gene (10 bases). The CDR3 has 17 amino acids. Trimming shortened V by 6 bases and J by 4 bases, and 22 bases separated the two germline ends. The V gene's germline CDR1 is WNHNN and CDR2 SYGVQD (reference sequence). CDR3 coding DNA: TGCGCCAGCAGCGACAGGGGGCGCGGGAGGGGTTACAATGAGCAGTTCTTC. Protein product: CASSDRGRGRGYNEQFF.

In DNA form, the CDR3 reads TGTGCCAGCAGCTCTGGACTAGACGATGAGCAGTTCTTC. Translating it yields CASSSGLDDEQFF. The V gene is TRBV7-6, the J gene TRBJ2-1; 7 bases are a match to TRBD2. The CDR3 covers 13 residues. With V trimmed by 4 bases and J by 8 bases, 5 bases remained unmatched. Germline assignment: CDR1 SGHVS and CDR2 FNYEAQ.

This clone was seen at least ten times. The chain has TRBV10-1 and TRBJ2-2; 8 nucleotides match TRBD2. This CDR3 is built from 16 residues. From germline, CDR1 is WNHNN and CDR2 SYGVQD (reference sequence). The ends lost 3 bases at V and 4 bases at J; junction bases unmatched: 7. Here the CDR3 reads CASSESAGVSTGELFF. The DNA for the CDR3 is TGCGCCAGCAGTGAATCAGCGGGAGTCAGCACCGGGGAGCTGTTTTTT.

This clone was found once. J is TRBJ2-1 and V is TRBV11-2; TRBD2 matches at 7 bases. CDR1 is SGHAT, CDR2 FQNNGV, per germline. The CDR3 length is 17 residues. V was clipped by 0 bases and J by 5 bases; unmatched bases: 10. Here the CDR3 reads CASSLDRRLATHNEQFF. The CDR3 nucleotides are TGTGCCAGCAGCTTAGATCGACGACTAGCAACGCACAATGAGCAGTTCTTC.

The sample holds many counts of this clone. This sequence joins TRBV27 and TRBJ2-7, with TRBD2 matching over 12 bases. The CDR3 is 17 residues long. Germline lookup yields CDR1 MNHEY and CDR2 SMNVEV (reference sequence). V trimming: 5 bases; J trimming: 2 bases; junction bases outside the gene matches: 10. The DNA for the CDR3 is TGTGCCAGCAGTGGGGGACTAGCGGGCGGTATCACCTACGAGCAGTACTTC. Its translation is CASSGGLAGGITYEQYF.

The chain has TRBV5-1 and TRBJ2-7; a possible D gene is TRBD1 (5 bases). V was clipped by 4 bases and J by 4 bases, with 9 bases between them. The CDR3 is 12 amino acids. Germline V gene lookup returns CDR1 SGHRS and CDR2 YFSETQ. The CDR3 loop is CASSVDNYEQYF. Written as DNA, the CDR3 is TGCGCCAGCAGCGTGGACAATTACGAGCAGTACTTC.

This clone was recorded many times. A much larger clone is a single base away; this may be a read error. This sequence joins TRBV20-1 and TRBJ2-1; 12 bases are a match to TRBD2. Germline V gene lookup returns CDR1 DFQATT and CDR2 SNEGSKA (reference sequence). This CDR3 has 15 residues. The CDR3 nucleotides read TGCAGTGCTAGTCGGACTAGCGGGATTACCAATGGGCAGTTCTTC. Protein: CSASRTSGITNGQFF.

This clone has ten or more counts. The rearrangement links TRBV28 to TRBJ1-1; perhaps TRBD1 as D (5 bases). Germline V lookup: CDR1 MDHEN, CDR2 SYDVKM. The CDR3 runs to 14 residues. V was pared by 6 bases and J by 6 bases, with 17 bases between. The CDR3: CASSLRKGSAEAFF. The CDR3 DNA is TGTGCCAGCAGCCTCAGGAAGGGGTCAGCTGAAGCTTTCTTT.

This clone has a count of ten or more. The V gene is TRBV6-1, the J gene TRBJ1-6; D unresolved. Germline V gives CDR1 MNHNS, CDR2 SASEGT. This CDR3 is built from 14 residues. Trimming shortened V by 3 bases and J by 9 bases, and 12 bases separated the two germline ends. CDR3 residues: CASSDAPSSSPLHF. The CDR3 DNA reads TGTGCCAGCAGTGACGCCCCCTCGAGTTCACCCCTCCACTTT.

This clone has at least ten counts. The gene calls are TRBV28 and TRBJ2-3, with TRBD2 matching over 7 bases. V dropped 3 bases and J dropped 4; count of bases not matched to a gene: 4. This CDR3 spans 14 amino acids. Germline CDR1 is MDHEN and CDR2 is SYDVKM. Here the CDR3 reads CASSLGGSADTQYF. The CDR3 bases are TGTGCCAGCAGTTTGGGAGGGAGCGCAGATACGCAGTATTTT.

This clone occurred many times. CDR3 DNA sequence: TGTGCCAGCAGTGAAGCGGGAGGCGGGGCAGATACGCAGTATTTT. The encoded protein is CASSEAGGGADTQYF. This chain uses TRBV6-1 with TRBJ2-3; weak D call: TRBD2 (6 bases). The germline CDR1 and CDR2 sequences are MNHNS and SASEGT. The CDR3 runs to 15 residues. The V and J ends lost 0 bases and 4 bases respectively, with 11 bases between them.

The chain links TRBV11-2 to TRBJ2-1; the D call may be TRBD1 or TRBD2 (5 bases each). CDR3 length: 15 amino acids. Trimming cost V 0 bases and J 5 bases, with 11 bases left between them. Germline V gene sequence: CDR1 SGHAT, CDR2 FQNNGV. The CDR3 here is CASSLEGTLNNEQFF. The CDR3 DNA reads TGTGCCAGCAGCTTAGAGGGGACGCTTAACAATGAGCAGTTCTTC.

As regards this clone: Additional DNA sequences in this sample encode the identical CDR3. The V call is TRBV6-1, the J call TRBJ2-3, with a weak D call TRBD2 (5 bases). The V gene lost 4 bases and the J gene lost 6 bases, with 23 bases spanning the gap. The CDR3 covers 17 residues. Germline values: CDR1 MNHNS, CDR2 SASEGT. For the CDR3, the DNA is TGTGCCAGCAGTGGAGGATTAGCTGGAGGCCCTACGGATACGCAGTATTTT. Its protein product is CASSGGLAGGPTDTQYF.

There are many counts of this clone. The chain joins TRBV5-1 to TRBJ1-2; D is ambiguous. CDR1 and CDR2 (germline): SGHRS, YFSETQ. V lost 4 bases, J lost 5 bases, and 18 bases lay in between. This CDR3 is 15 amino acids long. Here the CDR3 reads CASSLPSGQAYGYTF. The DNA of the CDR3 is TGCGCCAGCAGCCTCCCCTCCGGGCAGGCGTATGGCTACACCTTC.